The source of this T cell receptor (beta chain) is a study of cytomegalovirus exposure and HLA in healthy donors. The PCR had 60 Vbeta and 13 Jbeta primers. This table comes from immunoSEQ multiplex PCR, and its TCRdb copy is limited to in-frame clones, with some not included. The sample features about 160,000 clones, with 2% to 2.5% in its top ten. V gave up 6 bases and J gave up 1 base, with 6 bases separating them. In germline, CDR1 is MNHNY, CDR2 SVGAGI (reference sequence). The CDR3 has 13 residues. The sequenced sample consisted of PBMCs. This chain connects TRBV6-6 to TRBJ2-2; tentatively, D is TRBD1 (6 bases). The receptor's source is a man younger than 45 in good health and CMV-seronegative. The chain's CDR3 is CASRGGNTGELFF. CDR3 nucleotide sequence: TGTGCCAGCAGAGGGGGGAACACCGGGGAGCTGTTTTTT.